The 10 T cell receptor beta chains given below trace back to one sample, sequenced in a study of memory CD4+ T cells and cytomegalovirus serostatus. The assay was immunoSEQ multiplex PCR, and TCRdb's table has in-frame clones only and misses some. The sample yields some 52,000 clones, around 80% seen once. Single viable CD3+CD4+CD8-CD45RO+ cells were sorted as the memory CD4+ T cells. The sequenced material came from memory CD4+ T cells from blood. Every receptor here comes from an adult in good health and CMV-seronegative.

The sample holds one count of this clone. The gene calls are TRBV28 and TRBJ1-1; D is perhaps TRBD1 (5 bases). The CDR3 spans 13 residues. Trimming removed 4 bases from V and 4 bases from J, with 10 bases in between. In germline, CDR1 is MDHEN, CDR2 SYDVKM. Written as DNA, the CDR3 is TGTGCCAGCAGTTGGGGCGGGCGCACTGAAGCTTTCTTT. Protein product: CASSWGGRTEAFF.

The V and J genes are TRBV5-4 and TRBJ1-5, with 8 nucleotides matching TRBD1. Germline CDR1 is SGHNT and CDR2 is YYREEE (reference sequence). V gave up 3 bases and J gave up 4 bases; unmatched junction bases: 9. CDR3 length: 16 amino acids. The CDR3 protein is CASSWGTGGRNQPQHF. CDR3 bases: TGTGCCAGCAGCTGGGGAACAGGGGGAAGAAATCAGCCCCAGCATTTT. The variable domain in full, completed from reference TRBV5-4 and TRBJ1-5, reads ETGVTQSPTHLIKTRGQQVTLRCSSQSGHNTVSWYQQALGQGPQFIFQYYREEENGRGNFPPRFSGLQFPNYSSELNVNALELDDSALYLCASSWGTGGRNQPQHFGDGTRLSIL.

A few counts support this clone. The chain combines TRBV5-1 with TRBJ1-3, with TRBD1 matching over 7 bases. Germline CDR1 reads SGHRS; CDR2 reads YFSETQ. V trimming: 3 bases; J trimming: 4 bases; junction bases outside the gene matches: 7. The CDR3 runs 15 residues. The CDR3 nucleotides read TGCGCCAGCAGCTCGACAGGGCGGGGAGGAAACACCATATATTTT. This codes for CASSSTGRGGNTIYF.

The rearrangement joins TRBV20-1 to TRBJ2-7; D unresolved. Per the germline V gene, CDR1 is DFQATT and CDR2 is SNEGSKA (reference sequence). Trimming shortened V by 1 base and J by 4 bases, and 5 bases separated the two germline ends. The CDR3 length is 11 residues. CDR3 loop: CSARVVYEQYF. DNA of the CDR3: TGCAGTGCTAGAGTGGTTTACGAGCAGTACTTC.

This chain connects TRBV2 to TRBJ1-2; unclear D gene. Per the germline V gene, CDR1 is SNHLY and CDR2 is FYNNEI. V gave up 7 bases and J gave up 4 bases, with 19 bases separating them. The CDR3 runs 15 residues. The CDR3 loop reads CASKEGEYRGYGYTF. The DNA of the CDR3 is TGTGCCAGCAAGGAGGGAGAATACCGGGGCTATGGCTACACCTTC.

In this sample, this clone turned up a few times. The chain carries TRBV18 and TRBJ2-3; 9 bases agree with TRBD1. The CDR3 covers 16 residues. The V gene's germline CDR1 is KGHSH and CDR2 LQKENI. Unmatched junction bases numbered 7, after V lost 3 bases and J lost 3 bases. The CDR3 reads CASSPGTGTTTDTQYF. The CDR3 DNA follows: TGTGCCAGCTCACCGGGGACAGGGACTACTACAGATACGCAGTATTTT.

The V call is TRBV5-1, the J call TRBJ2-3; maybe TRBD1 (6 bases). There are 14 residues in the CDR3. V was shortened by 7 bases and J by 0 bases, with 12 bases between the two germline ends. CDR1 and CDR2 from the germline V gene are SGHRS and YFSETQ. The CDR3 region is CASHSGASTDTQYF. The CDR3, as DNA: TGCGCCAGCCATTCAGGGGCTAGCACAGATACGCAGTATTTT.

The chain joins TRBV2 to TRBJ1-4; 7 bases fit TRBD1. Germline CDR1 reads SNHLY; CDR2 reads FYNNEI. V shed 4 bases and J 5 bases; nucleotides not matched to a gene: 1. This CDR3 is 13 amino acids long. This chain's CDR3 is CASSGDRNEKLFF. The CDR3 DNA is TGTGCCAGCAGTGGGGACAGAAATGAAAAACTGTTTTTT.

This clone was counted a few times. The V gene is TRBV2, the J gene TRBJ2-7, with D possibly matching TRBD2 (5 bases). Germline-derived CDR1 and CDR2 are SNHLY and FYNNEI. V dropped 2 bases and J dropped 7 bases, with 6 bases sitting between them. The CDR3 consists of 11 residues. CDR3: CASSERTEQYF. The DNA of the CDR3 is TGTGCCAGCAGTGAAAGGACTGAGCAGTACTTC.

CDR3 in DNA: TGTGCCAGCAATAGGGGGGACGCCTACGAGCAGTACTTC. It translates to CASNRGDAYEQYF. The chain is built from TRBV28 and TRBJ2-7; D assignment may be TRBD1 or TRBD2 (6 bases each). Germline V CDR1 and CDR2: MDHEN, SYDVKM. Trimming pared 7 bases from V and 2 bases from J, leaving 12 bases between. The CDR3 totals 13 residues. The whole variable domain, remainder taken from reference TRBV28 and TRBJ2-7, is DVKVTQSSRYLVKRTGEKVFLECVQDMDHENMFWYRQDPGLGLRLIYFSYDVKMKEKGDIPEGYSVSREKKERFSLILESASTNQTSMYLCASNRGDAYEQYFGPGTRLTVT.